This T cell receptor beta chain was recovered during a study of regulatory T cells in long-lasting Graves disease. Documented time point: newly diagnosed GD, antithyroid drugs for less than 3 months. The TCR library used RNA extracted from PBMCs. There are many counts of this clonotype. Arm-PCR of CDR3 regions and iRepertoire HTBI primers were used to build TCR beta libraries. Methods used by the authors: Samples revealed under 65 TRBV and fewer than 15 TRBJ segments. From the multiplex PCR reads, TCRdb called clonotypes with MiXCR, one entry per CDR3 protein. TCRdb's processing, not the authors', yielded these V and J calls. The sample gives approximately 400,000 distinct CDR3 sequences, about 14% of which show up once; 22% is in the top ten. The sequencing used peripheral blood mononuclear cells (PBMCs), collected at new diagnosis, from a patient treated with antithyroid drugs. The clonotype was recovered from a female donor with Graves disease.

The CDR3 spells CSARLAGGVLDEQFF. DNA for the CDR3: TGCAGTGCTAGACTAGCGGGTGGGGTCTTGGATGAGCAGTTCTTC. V gene TRBV20-1 combines with J gene TRBJ2-1, with TRBD2 matching over 8 bases. This CDR3 has 15 amino acids. The germline V gene encodes CDR1 DFQATT and CDR2 SNEGSKA (reference sequence). The ends lost 2 bases at V and 8 bases at J; junction bases unmatched: 11.